This entry features one TCR beta chain sequence. Measured with immunoSEQ multiplex PCR; TCRdb has only the in-frame clones, and not every one. The data show tens of thousands of clones, approximately 83% seen once. The data belong to a study of blood T cell repertoires in COVID-19. Turning to the study itself: Researchers got acute and convalescent COVID-19 samples from the United States, Italy and Spain.

Sequencing was performed on peripheral blood. This TCR came from a human donor in a cohort sampled during active COVID-19.

This CDR3 reads CASSESRLVNTEAFF. CDR3 in DNA: TGCGCCAGCAGTGAGTCGCGACTCGTAAACACTGAAGCTTTCTTT. The rearrangement uses TRBV5-1 and TRBJ1-1; no clear D. The ends were cut back, 5 bases at V and 2 bases at J, with 16 bases in the middle. Germline values: CDR1 SGHRS, CDR2 YFSETQ. The CDR3 contains 15 residues.